The clone carrying this T cell receptor beta chain turned up a few times. The sample comes from a study of T-cell reconstitution after alpha-beta-depleted transplantation in children. V lost 3 bases and J lost 2, with 11 bases in between. This CDR3 has 15 amino acids. TCRbeta library preparation incorporated unique molecular identifiers. TCRdb redid the calling of the PCR reads with MiXCR, one entry per CDR3 protein. The table has some 590,000 distinct CDR3 sequences, about 11% seen once. The TCR sequence derives from a human donor who donated a stem cell graft to a child with acute myeloid leukemia. The chain links TRBV12-3 or TRBV12-4 to TRBJ2-1, with D possibly TRBD2 on 6 matching bases. The starting material was PBMCs from the stem cell graft donor, obtained from the stem cell graft. The CDR3 here is CASSFVGGAYNEQFF. CDR3 coding DNA: TGTGCCAGCAGTTTCGTTGGCGGGGCCTACAATGAGCAGTTCTTC.